The source of this T cell receptor beta chain is a study of Ad26.COV2.S vaccination and SARS-CoV-2 variants. Study at large: Within the COV1001 Ad26.COV2.S trial arm, the donor was enrolled. Findings and caveats of the study: It is possible that the TCR breadth and depth analyses underestimated the total T cell responses.

The CDR3 runs 11 residues. V lost 4 bases, J lost 4 bases, and 3 bases lay in between. Germline V gene lookup returns CDR1 MNHEY and CDR2 SMNVEV (reference sequence). Treatment noted: 15 to 20 received Ad26.COV2.S at low or high dose, single or two shots; several received placebo; per-sample allocation not given. Sampling happened 63 days after the first vaccine or placebo injection. Donation came from an adult in Boston who was aged 18-55 years. The vaccine delivered Wuhan-strain SARS-CoV-2 spike through an Ad26 vector. Repertoires were generated with immunoSEQ multiplex PCR, while TCRdb's copy carries only in-frame clones and drops some. The data show about 350,000 clones, roughly 90% seen once. This clone was recorded only once. No antigen is known for it.

The sequences come from peripheral blood, collected in a trial of Ad26.COV2.S vaccine versus placebo. This rearrangement joins TRBV27 to TRBJ2-3; D gene uncertain. The source of this sequence is a person between 18 and 65 years old who received the Ad26.COV2.S COVID-19 vaccine or a placebo. CDR3 amino acids: CASSYADTQYF. The CDR3 coding sequence is TGTGCCAGCAGTTATGCAGATACGCAGTATTTT.